These 30 T cell receptor beta chains came from one sample sequenced in a study of T-cell reconstitution after alpha-beta-depleted transplantation in children. A library of TCRbeta sequences, prepared with unique molecular identifiers, was generated. TCRdb analysed the PCR reads with MiXCR anew, one entry per CDR3 protein. Among a few hundred thousand distinct CDR3 sequences listed, around 20% were seen once. The material was PBMCs, mostly from graft donor cells, obtained 180 days after TCRalphabeta/CD19-depleted stem cell transplant. These receptors all stem from a male patient aged 5 to 17 who had a stem cell transplant for acute lymphoblastic leukemia, so the T cells may come from the graft donor.

This clonotype was seen a few times. The genes are TRBV12-3 or TRBV12-4 and TRBJ1-1; 8 bases line up with TRBD1. The CDR3 covers 15 residues. Germline trimming cut 3 bases from V and 4 bases from J; bases unmatched to any gene: 7. For the CDR3, the DNA is TGTGCCAGCAGTTTCCGGACAGGGTGGATCACTGAAGCTTTCTTT. It is translated as CASSFRTGWITEAFF.

This clonotype was detected a few times. The V gene is TRBV10-2, the J gene TRBJ2-2; D is undetermined. Trimming pared 10 bases from V and 0 bases from J, leaving 3 bases between. Germline CDR1 WSHSY, CDR2 SAAADI. The CDR3 spans 11 residues. This CDR3 reads CATTNTGELFF. The CDR3 coding sequence is TGCGCCACCACGAACACCGGGGAGCTGTTTTTT.

This clonotype occurred many times. The chain combines TRBV10-3 with TRBJ2-3; D is possibly TRBD1 (6 bases). The length of the CDR3 is 13 residues. Deletions cut 10 bases from V and 0 bases from J, with 11 bases between. Germline V lookup: CDR1 ENHRY, CDR2 SYGVKD. The CDR3 spells CANRATSTDTQYF. The DNA of the CDR3 is TGTGCCAACAGGGCCACCAGCACAGATACGCAGTATTTT.

Comments on this clonotype: One end of the junction does not line up with germline, which may come from a read error. This chain connects TRBV18 to TRBJ2-5; 13 positions agree with TRBD2. CDR1 and CDR2 (germline): KGHSH, LQKENI. The length of the CDR3 is 15 residues. This CDR3 is CVSSPGLAGEETQYF. The CDR3 nucleotides read TGTGTCAGCTCACCAGGACTAGCGGGAGAAGAGACCCAGTACTTC.

Details on this clonotype: A read error may account for a junction end that differs from germline. The J gene is TRBJ2-3, the V gene TRBV6-5; 8 bases are shared with TRBD1. CDR1 is MNHEY and CDR2 is SVGAGI in the germline V gene. CDR3 length equals 17 residues. CDR3 protein: CASSSPTGVESTDTQYF. In nucleotides, the CDR3 is TGTGCCAGCAGTTCCCCGACAGGGGTTGAGAGCACTGATACGCAGTATTTT.

The V and J genes are TRBV12-3 or TRBV12-4 and TRBJ1-2; 8 nucleotides align to TRBD1. The CDR3 length is 11 residues. After removal of 5 bases from V and 14 bases from J, the junction contained 7 bases not matched to a gene. CDR3 protein: CASSMDRAKTF. The CDR3 DNA reads as TGTGCCAGCAGTATGGACAGGGCGAAGACCTTC.

The genes are TRBV6-1 and TRBJ1-3; tentative D call: TRBD1 (6 bases). CDR1 and CDR2 from the germline V gene are MNHNS and SASEGT. With 6 bases removed from V and 0 bases from J, the gap between germline ends came to 12 bases. This CDR3 is built from 15 residues. CDR3 coding DNA: TGTGCCAGCAGGCCGACAGGACGCTCTGGAAACACCATATATTTT. This sequence encodes CASRPTGRSGNTIYF.

The DNA for the CDR3 is TGTGCCAGCAGCCTGACTTGGGAGACCCAGTACTTC. It specifies CASSLTWETQYF. V usage is TRBV7-9 and J usage is TRBJ2-5; the D is unclear. The length of the CDR3 is 12 residues. Germline loops: CDR1 SEHNR, CDR2 FQNEAQ (reference sequence). Trimming stripped 5 bases from V and 5 bases from J, with 9 bases between.

This clonotype was detected a few times. The rearrangement uses TRBV2 and TRBJ2-1; 8 nucleotides align to TRBD2. The CDR3 sequence is 14 residues long. Germline V CDR1 and CDR2: SNHLY, FYNNEI. V lost 6 bases, J lost 6 bases, and 7 bases stayed unmatched. CDR3 amino acids: CASSNGRGVNEQFF. CDR3 in DNA: TGTGCCAGCAGCAACGGGAGGGGAGTCAATGAGCAGTTCTTC.

This clonotype has just a few counts. The genes are TRBV24-1 and TRBJ2-5; 7 nucleotides line up with TRBD1. The CDR3 is made up of 14 amino acids. The ends lost 5 bases at V and 2 bases at J; junction bases unmatched: 4. Germline assignment: CDR1 KGHDR and CDR2 SFDVKD. CDR3 in amino acids: CATSGGTVQETQYF. In DNA form, the CDR3 reads TGTGCCACCAGTGGAGGGACAGTTCAAGAGACCCAGTACTTC.

V is TRBV9 and J is TRBJ2-7; a weak D match, TRBD2 (7 bases). V was clipped by 2 bases and J by 3 bases, with 12 bases between them. The CDR3 extends over 14 amino acids. Germline V gene data show CDR1 as SGDLS and CDR2 as YYNGEE. The CDR3 coding sequence is TGTGCCAGCAGCGTCCGCGGGGGCTACTACGAGCAGTACTTC. Amino acids: CASSVRGGYYEQYF.

The chain employs TRBV29-1 and TRBJ2-7; D remains ambiguous. CDR1 and CDR2 from the germline V gene are SQVTM and ANQGSEA. Trimming pared 6 bases from V and 0 bases from J, leaving 3 bases between. The CDR3 runs 10 residues. The CDR3 spells CSVFSYEQYF. CDR3 in DNA: TGCAGCGTGTTCTCCTACGAGCAGTACTTC.

The gene calls are TRBV7-2 and TRBJ1-5, with 11 bases lining up with TRBD1. From germline, CDR1 is SGHTA and CDR2 FQGNSA. The ends lost 2 bases at V and 4 bases at J; junction bases unmatched: 7. The CDR3 spans 17 residues. The CDR3 spells CASSLRWGTGGNQPQHF. CDR3 bases: TGTGCCAGCAGCTTAAGGTGGGGGACAGGGGGTAATCAGCCCCAGCATTTT.

In its sample, this clonotype was seen many times. J is TRBJ2-3 and V is TRBV27; D is perhaps TRBD1 (5 bases). Trimming removed 6 bases from V and 3 bases from J, with 10 bases in between. The CDR3 totals 13 residues. Germline V gene data show CDR1 as MNHEY and CDR2 as SMNVEV (reference sequence). The CDR3 reads CASRTRVTDTQYF. As DNA, the CDR3 is TGTGCCAGCAGGACCAGGGTGACAGATACGCAGTATTTT.

This chain connects TRBV20-1 to TRBJ2-3; a possible D gene is TRBD2 (6 bases). Germline values: CDR1 DFQATT, CDR2 SNEGSKA (reference sequence). The CDR3 covers 15 residues. The germline V and J ends were trimmed by 3 bases and 1 base, with 14 bases remaining between them. CDR3 residues: CSASALAGRTDTQYF. DNA of the CDR3: TGCAGTGCTAGCGCCCTTGCGGGACGCACAGATACGCAGTATTTT.

This clonotype was seen a few times. V is TRBV4-2 and J is TRBJ2-2; 13 bases match TRBD2. Germline trimming cut 4 bases from V and 7 bases from J; bases unmatched to any gene: 9. The CDR3 totals 17 residues. Germline CDR1 and CDR2: LGHNA and YNFKEQ. The CDR3 reads CASSPRPTSGRNGELFF. CDR3 DNA: TGTGCCAGCAGCCCCCGACCGACTAGCGGGAGGAACGGGGAGCTGTTTTTT.

This chain connects TRBV2 to TRBJ1-4, with D unclear. The CDR3 runs 12 residues. Germline CDR1 and CDR2: SNHLY and FYNNEI. Trimming took off 6 bases at V and 8 bases at J, with 10 bases between the two ends. The CDR3 sequence is CASRRVGEKLFF. The CDR3 nucleotides read TGTGCCAGCAGGAGGGTGGGAGAAAAACTGTTTTTT.

The chain couples TRBV5-1 to TRBJ1-3; tentatively, D is TRBD1 (5 bases). Germline-derived CDR1 and CDR2 are SGHRS and YFSETQ. V shed 3 bases and J shed 8 bases, with 12 bases lying between them. CDR3 length: 13 amino acids. The CDR3, as DNA: TGCGCCAGCAGCTACGACAGTCTTGACACCATATATTTT. Its translation is CASSYDSLDTIYF.

As to this clonotype: As the CDR3 is not closed by the conserved phenylalanine or tryptophan, this likely results from a read error. The rearrangement links TRBV7-2 to TRBJ2-1; D possibly corresponds to TRBD2 (5 bases). V lost 2 bases and J lost 0, with 11 bases in between. Germline-derived CDR1 and CDR2 are SGHTA and FQGNSA. The CDR3 totals 16 residues. CDR3 protein: CASSLSAGSSYNEQFS. For the CDR3, the DNA is TGTGCCAGCAGCTTATCGGCGGGCAGCTCCTACAATGAGCAGTTCTCC.

The chain joins TRBV18 to TRBJ1-2, with a tentative D call TRBD1 (6 bases). CDR1 is KGHSH, CDR2 LQKENI, per germline. The CDR3 runs to 13 residues. Trimming left V 2 bases short and J 8 bases short, with 12 bases between. The DNA for the CDR3 is TGTGCCAGCTCACCAGGGGGCGGAAACGGCTACACCTTC. Translating it yields CASSPGGGNGYTF.

The chain is built from TRBV12-3 or TRBV12-4 and TRBJ1-1, with 8 bases aligning to TRBD1. V shed 7 bases, J shed 6 bases, and the junction held 10 bases outside the gene matches. CDR3 length: 14 amino acids. The CDR3 protein is CASTFSGGTAEAFF. In DNA form, the CDR3 reads TGTGCCAGCACCTTTTCAGGGGGCACCGCTGAAGCTTTCTTT.

The gene calls are TRBV24-1 and TRBJ2-3; D call uncertain. This CDR3 region has 14 residues. V dropped 0 bases and J dropped 6 bases, with 9 bases sitting between them. Germline V CDR1 and CDR2: KGHDR, SFDVKD. The CDR3 is CATSDLTMVDTQYF. CDR3 DNA: TGTGCCACCAGTGATTTGACGATGGTGGATACGCAGTATTTT.

This clonotype turned up a few times. The chain has TRBV24-1 and TRBJ2-3; 9 bases match TRBD2. The CDR3 is made up of 17 amino acids. V lost 2 bases to trimming and J lost 2 bases; unmatched junction nucleotides: 7. Germline CDR1 KGHDR, CDR2 SFDVKD. As DNA, the CDR3 is TGTGCCACCAGTGATTCAAAGACTAGCGGCCCCACAGATACGCAGTATTTT. Translated, it gives CATSDSKTSGPTDTQYF.

The chain recombines TRBV10-2 with TRBJ2-5; no definite D call. Germline loops: CDR1 WSHSY, CDR2 SAAADI. Trimming took 3 bases from V and 7 from J, leaving 12 bases between them. This CDR3 has 13 residues. CDR3 in amino acids: CASSDSPTVTQYF. Written as DNA, the CDR3 is TGCGCCAGCAGTGATTCCCCAACGGTGACCCAGTACTTC.

The rearrangement links TRBV20-1 to TRBJ2-2, with TRBD2 matching 11 bases. V lost 2 bases and J lost 5; bases outside the gene matches: 10. There are 17 residues in the CDR3. Germline CDR1 DFQATT, CDR2 SNEGSKA (reference sequence). The CDR3 here is CSARKTGLAVPTGELFF. CDR3 nucleotide sequence: TGCAGTGCTAGAAAGACGGGACTAGCGGTACCGACCGGGGAGCTGTTTTTT.

This clonotype was seen a few times. The CDR3 reads CASSPGDRVSEAFF. In DNA form, the CDR3 reads TGTGCCAGCAGTCCAGGGGACAGGGTTTCTGAAGCTTTCTTT. The V gene is TRBV27, the J gene TRBJ1-1; 9 nucleotides match TRBD1. Germline CDR1 and CDR2: MNHEY and SMNVEV (reference sequence). V dropped 5 bases and J dropped 6; count of bases not matched to a gene: 7. This CDR3 is built from 14 residues.

This clonotype was counted only a few times. The J gene is TRBJ2-5, the V gene TRBV29-1; the D is unclear. This CDR3 contains 13 residues. The germline V gene has CDR1 SQVTM and CDR2 ANQGSEA. The V gene lost 2 bases and the J gene lost 0 bases, with 7 bases spanning the gap. CDR3 region: CSVEQRNQETQYF. The CDR3 bases are TGCAGCGTTGAACAGAGAAACCAAGAGACCCAGTACTTC.

The chain joins TRBV5-1 to TRBJ2-7; 8 positions match TRBD2. Trimming at V came to 0 bases and at J to 2 bases, leaving 7 bases not matched to a gene. The CDR3 is 16 amino acids. Per the germline V gene, CDR1 is SGHRS and CDR2 is YFSETQ. This CDR3 is CASSLASGRTPYEQYF. The CDR3, as DNA: TGCGCCAGCAGCTTGGCCAGCGGGAGAACCCCCTACGAGCAGTACTTC.

There are a few counts of this clonotype. The V call is TRBV10-1, the J call TRBJ1-1; 8 bases map to TRBD1. V dropped 2 bases and J dropped 0; count of bases not matched to a gene: 5. Germline loops: CDR1 WNHNN, CDR2 SYGVQD (reference sequence). CDR3 length: 16 residues. The CDR3 region has the DNA TGCGCCAGCAGTGAGGGCAGGGGGCCTGTGAACACTGAAGCTTTCTTT. Encoded protein: CASSEGRGPVNTEAFF.

This clonotype has a count of ten or more. V usage is TRBV20-1 and J usage is TRBJ1-6; 9 nucleotides match TRBD1. Germline V gene data show CDR1 as DFQATT and CDR2 as SNEGSKA (reference sequence). CDR3 length: 14 amino acids. V gave up 8 bases and J gave up 7 bases; unmatched junction bases: 9. The CDR3 nucleotides are TGCAGTTCCGAACAGGGGGCCAGCAATTCACCCCTCCACTTT. It is translated as CSSEQGASNSPLHF.